This T cell receptor (beta chain) was obtained from a study of blood T cell repertoires in COVID-19. For the study at large: COVID-19 samples from acute and convalescent phases originated in the United States, Italy and Spain. T cells, B-cell-depleted T cells, or PBMCs supplied cDNA or gDNA.

Authors' methods: Amplification with reference gene primers provided the estimates of nucleated cell counts. Method: immunoSEQ multiplex PCR; TCRdb's copy keeps in-frame clones and lacks some. That table gives V, J and clone size, and the DNA gave D and trimming. The sample holds around 250,000 clones, about 83% seen once. With 0 bases clipped from V and 5 bases from J, the junction kept 6 bases outside the gene matches. Germline V gene sequence: CDR1 LGHNA, CDR2 YSLEER. This CDR3 is 15 amino acids long. The chain carries TRBV4-3 and TRBJ1-1; TRBD1 matches 7 bases. The clonotype originates from a man at least 80 years old with acute or convalescent COVID-19. Sequencing was carried out using peripheral blood. In DNA, the CDR3 is TGCGCCAGCAGCCAAGATCTTGCCAGGGGGACTGAAGCTTTCTTT. It translates to CASSQDLARGTEAFF.